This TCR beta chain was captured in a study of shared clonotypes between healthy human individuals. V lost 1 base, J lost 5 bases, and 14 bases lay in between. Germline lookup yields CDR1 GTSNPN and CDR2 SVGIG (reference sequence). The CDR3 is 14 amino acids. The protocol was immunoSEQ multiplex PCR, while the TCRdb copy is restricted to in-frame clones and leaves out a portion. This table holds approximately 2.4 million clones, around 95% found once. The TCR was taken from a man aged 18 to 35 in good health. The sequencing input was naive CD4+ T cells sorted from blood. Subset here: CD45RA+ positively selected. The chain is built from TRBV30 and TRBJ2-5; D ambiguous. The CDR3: CAWSARGGSETQYF. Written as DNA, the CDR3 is TGTGCCTGGAGTGCCCGCGGCGGTTCGGAGACCCAGTACTTC.